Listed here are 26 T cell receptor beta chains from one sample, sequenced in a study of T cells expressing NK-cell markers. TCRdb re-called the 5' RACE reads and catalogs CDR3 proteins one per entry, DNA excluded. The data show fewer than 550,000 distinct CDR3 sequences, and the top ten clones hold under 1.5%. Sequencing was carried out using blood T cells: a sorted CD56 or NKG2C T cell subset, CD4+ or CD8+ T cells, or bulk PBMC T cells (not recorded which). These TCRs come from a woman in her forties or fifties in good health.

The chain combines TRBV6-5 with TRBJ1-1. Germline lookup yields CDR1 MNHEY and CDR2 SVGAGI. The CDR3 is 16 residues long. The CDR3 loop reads CASSYSGLGKNTEAFF.

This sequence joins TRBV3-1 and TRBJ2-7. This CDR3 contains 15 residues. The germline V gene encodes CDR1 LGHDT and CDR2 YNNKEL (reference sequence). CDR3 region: CASSPTWTSSYEQYF.

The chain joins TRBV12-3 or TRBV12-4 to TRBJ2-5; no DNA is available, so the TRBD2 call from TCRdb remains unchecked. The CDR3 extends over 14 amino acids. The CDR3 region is CASSRIAGLETQYF.

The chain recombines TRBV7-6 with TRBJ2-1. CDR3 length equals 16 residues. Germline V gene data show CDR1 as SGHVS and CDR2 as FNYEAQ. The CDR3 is CASSLVTKKSYNEQFF.

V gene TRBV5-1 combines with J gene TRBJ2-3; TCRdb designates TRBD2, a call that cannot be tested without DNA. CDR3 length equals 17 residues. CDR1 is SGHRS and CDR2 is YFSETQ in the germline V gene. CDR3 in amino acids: CASSLVGLAGTTDTQYF.

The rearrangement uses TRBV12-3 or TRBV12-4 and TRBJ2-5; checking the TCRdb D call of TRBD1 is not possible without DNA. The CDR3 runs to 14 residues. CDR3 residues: CASSPGTGGRTQYF.

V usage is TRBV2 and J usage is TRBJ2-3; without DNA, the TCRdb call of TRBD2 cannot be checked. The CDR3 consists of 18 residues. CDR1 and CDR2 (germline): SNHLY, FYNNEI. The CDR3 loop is CASSGASGRAFVTDTQYF.

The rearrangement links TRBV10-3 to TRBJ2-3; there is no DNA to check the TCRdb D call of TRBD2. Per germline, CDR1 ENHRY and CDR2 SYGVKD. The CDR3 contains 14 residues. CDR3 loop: CAIKGEGGTDTQYF.

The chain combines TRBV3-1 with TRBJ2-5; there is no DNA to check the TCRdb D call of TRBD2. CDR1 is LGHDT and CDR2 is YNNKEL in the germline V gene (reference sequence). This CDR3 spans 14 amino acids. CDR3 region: CASSQGQGRQTQYF.

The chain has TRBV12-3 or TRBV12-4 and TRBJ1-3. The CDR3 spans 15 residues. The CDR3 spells CASSLGHPSGNTIYF.

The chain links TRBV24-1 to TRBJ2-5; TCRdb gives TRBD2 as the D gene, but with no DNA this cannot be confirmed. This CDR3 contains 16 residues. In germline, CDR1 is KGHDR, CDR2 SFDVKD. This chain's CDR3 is CATSGTRGGHQETQYF.

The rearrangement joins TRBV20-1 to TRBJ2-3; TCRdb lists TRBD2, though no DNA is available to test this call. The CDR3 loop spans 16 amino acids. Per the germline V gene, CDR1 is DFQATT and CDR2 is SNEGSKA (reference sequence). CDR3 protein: CSARGLSSAYTDTQYF.

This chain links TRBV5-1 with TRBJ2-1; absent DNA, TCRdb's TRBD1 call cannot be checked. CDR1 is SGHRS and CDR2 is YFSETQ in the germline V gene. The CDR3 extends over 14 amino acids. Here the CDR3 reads CASSPPDLLNEQFF. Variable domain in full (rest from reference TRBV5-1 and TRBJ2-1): KAGVTQTPRYLIKTRGQQVTLSCSPISGHRSVSWYQQTPGQGLQFLFEYFSETQRNKGNFPGRFSGRQFSNSRSEMNVSTLELGDSALYLCASSPPDLLNEQFFGPGTRLTVL.

The CDR3 region is CSASPPGARYEQYF. This chain uses TRBV20-1 with TRBJ2-7; TCRdb returns TRBD1, unconfirmable since there is no DNA. The germline gives CDR1 DFQATT, CDR2 SNEGSKA (reference sequence). The CDR3 is 14 amino acids.

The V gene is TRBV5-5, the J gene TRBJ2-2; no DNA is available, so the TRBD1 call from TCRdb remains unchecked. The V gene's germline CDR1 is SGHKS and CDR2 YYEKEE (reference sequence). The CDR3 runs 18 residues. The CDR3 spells CASSSQIGGGSRSGELFF.

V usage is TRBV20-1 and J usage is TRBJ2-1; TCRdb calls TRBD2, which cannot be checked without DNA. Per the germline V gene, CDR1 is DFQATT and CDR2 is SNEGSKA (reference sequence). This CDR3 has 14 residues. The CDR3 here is CSAVLWGVGNEQFF.

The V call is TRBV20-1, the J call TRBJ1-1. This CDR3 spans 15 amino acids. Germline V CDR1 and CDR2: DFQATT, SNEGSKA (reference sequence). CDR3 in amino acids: CSARVKGPLNTEAFF.

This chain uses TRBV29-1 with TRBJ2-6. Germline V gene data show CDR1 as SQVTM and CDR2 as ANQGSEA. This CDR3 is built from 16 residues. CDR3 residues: CSAWVETVSGANVLTF.

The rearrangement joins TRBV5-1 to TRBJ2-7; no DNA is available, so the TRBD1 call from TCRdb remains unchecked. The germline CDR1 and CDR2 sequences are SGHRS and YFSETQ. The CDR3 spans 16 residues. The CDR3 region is CASSLAWDRASYEQYF.

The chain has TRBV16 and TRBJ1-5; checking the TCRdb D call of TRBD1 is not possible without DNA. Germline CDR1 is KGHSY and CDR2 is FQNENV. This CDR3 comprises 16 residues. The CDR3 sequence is CASSPMSRETNQPQHF.

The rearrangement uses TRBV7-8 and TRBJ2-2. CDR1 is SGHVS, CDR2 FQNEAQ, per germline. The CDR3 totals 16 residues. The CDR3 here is CASSSYRFANTGELFF. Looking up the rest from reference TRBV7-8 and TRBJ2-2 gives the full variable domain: GAGVSQSPRYKVAKRGQDVALRCDPISGHVSLFWYQQALGQGPEFLTYFQNEAQLDKSGLPSDRFFAERPEGSVSTLKIQRTQQEDSAVYLCASSSYRFANTGELFFGEGSRLTVL.

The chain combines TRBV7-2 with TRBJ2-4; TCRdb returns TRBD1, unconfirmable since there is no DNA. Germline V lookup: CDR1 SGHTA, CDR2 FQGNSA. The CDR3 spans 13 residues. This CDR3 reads CASSVRGWDIQYF. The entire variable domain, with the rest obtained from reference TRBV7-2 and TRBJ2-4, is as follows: GAGVSQSPSNKVTEKGKDVELRCDPISGHTALYWYRQSLGQGLEFLIYFQGNSAPDKSGLPSDRFSAERTGGSVSTLTIQRTQQEDSAVYLCASSVRGWDIQYFGAGTRLSVL.

The CDR3 is CATSDLSKGADTQYF. The chain has TRBV24-1 and TRBJ2-3. CDR3 length equals 15 residues. The germline V gene encodes CDR1 KGHDR and CDR2 SFDVKD.

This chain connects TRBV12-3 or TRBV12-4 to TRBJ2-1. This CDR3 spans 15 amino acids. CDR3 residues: CASSLSGRTWNEQFF.

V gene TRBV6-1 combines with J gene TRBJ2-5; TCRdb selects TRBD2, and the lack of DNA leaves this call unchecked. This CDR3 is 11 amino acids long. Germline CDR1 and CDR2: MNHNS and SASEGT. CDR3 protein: CASDRWETQYF.

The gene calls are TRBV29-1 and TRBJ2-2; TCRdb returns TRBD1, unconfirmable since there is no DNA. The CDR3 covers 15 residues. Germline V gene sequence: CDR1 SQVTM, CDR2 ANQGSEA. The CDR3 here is CSVNQGGAQGGELFF.